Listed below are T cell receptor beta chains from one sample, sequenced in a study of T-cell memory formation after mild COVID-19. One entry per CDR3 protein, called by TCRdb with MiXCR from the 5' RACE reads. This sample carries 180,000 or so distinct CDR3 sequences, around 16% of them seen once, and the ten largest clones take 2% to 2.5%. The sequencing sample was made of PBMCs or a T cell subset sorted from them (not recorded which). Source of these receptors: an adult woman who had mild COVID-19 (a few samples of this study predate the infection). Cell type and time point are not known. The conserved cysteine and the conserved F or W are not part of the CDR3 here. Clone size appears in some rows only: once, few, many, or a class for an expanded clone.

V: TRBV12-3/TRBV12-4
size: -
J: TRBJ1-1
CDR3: ASRFTGGRKAF

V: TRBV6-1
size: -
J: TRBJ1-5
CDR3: ASSEPLRSNQPQH

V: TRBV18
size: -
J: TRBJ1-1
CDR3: ASSLTESNTEAF

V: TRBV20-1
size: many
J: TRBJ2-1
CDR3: SARDAGGINEQF

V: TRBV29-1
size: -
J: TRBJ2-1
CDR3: SVEDRASGLDEQF

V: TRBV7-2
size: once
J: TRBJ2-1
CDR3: ASSLVVGTGINEQF

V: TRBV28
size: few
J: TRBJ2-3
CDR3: ASSSPLTLTTTDTQY

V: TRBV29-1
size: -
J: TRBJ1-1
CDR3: SVLDSGTEAF

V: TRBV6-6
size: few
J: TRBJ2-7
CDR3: ASSKGLAGYYEQY

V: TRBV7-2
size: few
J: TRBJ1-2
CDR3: ASSLGDSAGVGGYT

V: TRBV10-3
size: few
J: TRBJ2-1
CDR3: AISGIAGEEQF

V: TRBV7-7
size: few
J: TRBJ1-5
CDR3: ATGGQPQH

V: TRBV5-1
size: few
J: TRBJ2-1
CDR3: ASSRTGGEYNEQF

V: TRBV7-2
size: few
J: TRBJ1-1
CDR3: ASSWDYRTEAF

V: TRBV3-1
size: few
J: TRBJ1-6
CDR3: ASSQGWGGNSPLH

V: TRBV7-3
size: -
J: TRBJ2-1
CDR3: ASSSRQGNEQV

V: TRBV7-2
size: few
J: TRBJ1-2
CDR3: ASSPSSYGYT

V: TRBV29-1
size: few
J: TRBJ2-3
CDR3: SVVQGNTDTQY

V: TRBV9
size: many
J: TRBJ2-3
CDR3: ASSVAGTSGGDTQY

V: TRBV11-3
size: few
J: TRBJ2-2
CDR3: ASSSGQGRNTGELF

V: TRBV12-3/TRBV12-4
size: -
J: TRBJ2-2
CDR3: ASRPGQGGTGELF

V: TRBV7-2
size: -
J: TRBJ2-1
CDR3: ASSKLAGGRNDQF

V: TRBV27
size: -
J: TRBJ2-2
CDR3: ASSTRETGGELF

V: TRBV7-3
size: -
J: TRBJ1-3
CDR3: ASSSELGNTIY

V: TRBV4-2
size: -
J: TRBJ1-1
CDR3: ASSRRTGQLTNTEAF

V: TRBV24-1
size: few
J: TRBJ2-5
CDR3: ATSDSRGRETQY

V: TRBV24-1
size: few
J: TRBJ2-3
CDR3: ATSDQLAGGYTDTQY

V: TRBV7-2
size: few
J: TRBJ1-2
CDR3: ASSRISPRGYT

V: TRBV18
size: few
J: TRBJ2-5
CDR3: ASSRHGKETQY

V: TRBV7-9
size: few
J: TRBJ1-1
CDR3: ASSLEQEGAEAF

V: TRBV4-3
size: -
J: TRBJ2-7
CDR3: ASSQGAGGAYEQY

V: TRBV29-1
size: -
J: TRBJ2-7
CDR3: SVGRHYEQY

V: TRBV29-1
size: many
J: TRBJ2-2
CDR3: SARQGGGELF

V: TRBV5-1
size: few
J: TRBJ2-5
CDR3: ASSPRGLAGGQETQY

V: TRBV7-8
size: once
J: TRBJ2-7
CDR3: ASSSGLAGGLLSPEQY

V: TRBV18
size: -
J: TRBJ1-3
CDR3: ASSPLGLSSSGNTIY

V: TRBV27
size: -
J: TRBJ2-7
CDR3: ASSPFGAGGLFGEQY

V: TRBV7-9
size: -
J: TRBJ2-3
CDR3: ASSLLFGLDADTQY

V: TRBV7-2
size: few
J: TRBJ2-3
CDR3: ASSLQREVGTDTQY

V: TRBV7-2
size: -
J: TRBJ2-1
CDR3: ASSRTGLEYNEQF

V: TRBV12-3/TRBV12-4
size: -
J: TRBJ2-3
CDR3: ASSLTPGATDTQY

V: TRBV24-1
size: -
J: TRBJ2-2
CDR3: ATSDRVGTGELF

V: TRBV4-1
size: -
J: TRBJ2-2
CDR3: ASSQTRESTGELF

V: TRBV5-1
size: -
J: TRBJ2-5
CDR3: ASSWEQVQETQY

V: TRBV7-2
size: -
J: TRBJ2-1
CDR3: ASSQQGGNEQF

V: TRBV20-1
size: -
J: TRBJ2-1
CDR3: SATGAGAEQF

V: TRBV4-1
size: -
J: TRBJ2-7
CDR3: ASSQVGLVDYEQY

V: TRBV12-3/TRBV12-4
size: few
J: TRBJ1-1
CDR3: ASSLARGGYGNTEAF

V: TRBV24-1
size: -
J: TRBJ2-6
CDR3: ATSDRHSGANVLT

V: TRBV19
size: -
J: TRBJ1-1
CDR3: ASSLSTGIGTEAF

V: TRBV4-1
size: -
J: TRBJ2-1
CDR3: ASSQVAKYEQF

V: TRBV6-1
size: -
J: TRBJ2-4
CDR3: ASSEMRRGIQY

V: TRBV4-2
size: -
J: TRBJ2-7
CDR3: ASSPGEGEQY

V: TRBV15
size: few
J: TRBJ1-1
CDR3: ATSRRGRGGTNTEAF

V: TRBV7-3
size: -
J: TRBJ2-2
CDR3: ASSFNGLNTGELF

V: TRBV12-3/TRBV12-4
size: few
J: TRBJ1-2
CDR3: ASYRGHGYT

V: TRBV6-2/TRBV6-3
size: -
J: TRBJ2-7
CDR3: ASSYSGTSGHEQY